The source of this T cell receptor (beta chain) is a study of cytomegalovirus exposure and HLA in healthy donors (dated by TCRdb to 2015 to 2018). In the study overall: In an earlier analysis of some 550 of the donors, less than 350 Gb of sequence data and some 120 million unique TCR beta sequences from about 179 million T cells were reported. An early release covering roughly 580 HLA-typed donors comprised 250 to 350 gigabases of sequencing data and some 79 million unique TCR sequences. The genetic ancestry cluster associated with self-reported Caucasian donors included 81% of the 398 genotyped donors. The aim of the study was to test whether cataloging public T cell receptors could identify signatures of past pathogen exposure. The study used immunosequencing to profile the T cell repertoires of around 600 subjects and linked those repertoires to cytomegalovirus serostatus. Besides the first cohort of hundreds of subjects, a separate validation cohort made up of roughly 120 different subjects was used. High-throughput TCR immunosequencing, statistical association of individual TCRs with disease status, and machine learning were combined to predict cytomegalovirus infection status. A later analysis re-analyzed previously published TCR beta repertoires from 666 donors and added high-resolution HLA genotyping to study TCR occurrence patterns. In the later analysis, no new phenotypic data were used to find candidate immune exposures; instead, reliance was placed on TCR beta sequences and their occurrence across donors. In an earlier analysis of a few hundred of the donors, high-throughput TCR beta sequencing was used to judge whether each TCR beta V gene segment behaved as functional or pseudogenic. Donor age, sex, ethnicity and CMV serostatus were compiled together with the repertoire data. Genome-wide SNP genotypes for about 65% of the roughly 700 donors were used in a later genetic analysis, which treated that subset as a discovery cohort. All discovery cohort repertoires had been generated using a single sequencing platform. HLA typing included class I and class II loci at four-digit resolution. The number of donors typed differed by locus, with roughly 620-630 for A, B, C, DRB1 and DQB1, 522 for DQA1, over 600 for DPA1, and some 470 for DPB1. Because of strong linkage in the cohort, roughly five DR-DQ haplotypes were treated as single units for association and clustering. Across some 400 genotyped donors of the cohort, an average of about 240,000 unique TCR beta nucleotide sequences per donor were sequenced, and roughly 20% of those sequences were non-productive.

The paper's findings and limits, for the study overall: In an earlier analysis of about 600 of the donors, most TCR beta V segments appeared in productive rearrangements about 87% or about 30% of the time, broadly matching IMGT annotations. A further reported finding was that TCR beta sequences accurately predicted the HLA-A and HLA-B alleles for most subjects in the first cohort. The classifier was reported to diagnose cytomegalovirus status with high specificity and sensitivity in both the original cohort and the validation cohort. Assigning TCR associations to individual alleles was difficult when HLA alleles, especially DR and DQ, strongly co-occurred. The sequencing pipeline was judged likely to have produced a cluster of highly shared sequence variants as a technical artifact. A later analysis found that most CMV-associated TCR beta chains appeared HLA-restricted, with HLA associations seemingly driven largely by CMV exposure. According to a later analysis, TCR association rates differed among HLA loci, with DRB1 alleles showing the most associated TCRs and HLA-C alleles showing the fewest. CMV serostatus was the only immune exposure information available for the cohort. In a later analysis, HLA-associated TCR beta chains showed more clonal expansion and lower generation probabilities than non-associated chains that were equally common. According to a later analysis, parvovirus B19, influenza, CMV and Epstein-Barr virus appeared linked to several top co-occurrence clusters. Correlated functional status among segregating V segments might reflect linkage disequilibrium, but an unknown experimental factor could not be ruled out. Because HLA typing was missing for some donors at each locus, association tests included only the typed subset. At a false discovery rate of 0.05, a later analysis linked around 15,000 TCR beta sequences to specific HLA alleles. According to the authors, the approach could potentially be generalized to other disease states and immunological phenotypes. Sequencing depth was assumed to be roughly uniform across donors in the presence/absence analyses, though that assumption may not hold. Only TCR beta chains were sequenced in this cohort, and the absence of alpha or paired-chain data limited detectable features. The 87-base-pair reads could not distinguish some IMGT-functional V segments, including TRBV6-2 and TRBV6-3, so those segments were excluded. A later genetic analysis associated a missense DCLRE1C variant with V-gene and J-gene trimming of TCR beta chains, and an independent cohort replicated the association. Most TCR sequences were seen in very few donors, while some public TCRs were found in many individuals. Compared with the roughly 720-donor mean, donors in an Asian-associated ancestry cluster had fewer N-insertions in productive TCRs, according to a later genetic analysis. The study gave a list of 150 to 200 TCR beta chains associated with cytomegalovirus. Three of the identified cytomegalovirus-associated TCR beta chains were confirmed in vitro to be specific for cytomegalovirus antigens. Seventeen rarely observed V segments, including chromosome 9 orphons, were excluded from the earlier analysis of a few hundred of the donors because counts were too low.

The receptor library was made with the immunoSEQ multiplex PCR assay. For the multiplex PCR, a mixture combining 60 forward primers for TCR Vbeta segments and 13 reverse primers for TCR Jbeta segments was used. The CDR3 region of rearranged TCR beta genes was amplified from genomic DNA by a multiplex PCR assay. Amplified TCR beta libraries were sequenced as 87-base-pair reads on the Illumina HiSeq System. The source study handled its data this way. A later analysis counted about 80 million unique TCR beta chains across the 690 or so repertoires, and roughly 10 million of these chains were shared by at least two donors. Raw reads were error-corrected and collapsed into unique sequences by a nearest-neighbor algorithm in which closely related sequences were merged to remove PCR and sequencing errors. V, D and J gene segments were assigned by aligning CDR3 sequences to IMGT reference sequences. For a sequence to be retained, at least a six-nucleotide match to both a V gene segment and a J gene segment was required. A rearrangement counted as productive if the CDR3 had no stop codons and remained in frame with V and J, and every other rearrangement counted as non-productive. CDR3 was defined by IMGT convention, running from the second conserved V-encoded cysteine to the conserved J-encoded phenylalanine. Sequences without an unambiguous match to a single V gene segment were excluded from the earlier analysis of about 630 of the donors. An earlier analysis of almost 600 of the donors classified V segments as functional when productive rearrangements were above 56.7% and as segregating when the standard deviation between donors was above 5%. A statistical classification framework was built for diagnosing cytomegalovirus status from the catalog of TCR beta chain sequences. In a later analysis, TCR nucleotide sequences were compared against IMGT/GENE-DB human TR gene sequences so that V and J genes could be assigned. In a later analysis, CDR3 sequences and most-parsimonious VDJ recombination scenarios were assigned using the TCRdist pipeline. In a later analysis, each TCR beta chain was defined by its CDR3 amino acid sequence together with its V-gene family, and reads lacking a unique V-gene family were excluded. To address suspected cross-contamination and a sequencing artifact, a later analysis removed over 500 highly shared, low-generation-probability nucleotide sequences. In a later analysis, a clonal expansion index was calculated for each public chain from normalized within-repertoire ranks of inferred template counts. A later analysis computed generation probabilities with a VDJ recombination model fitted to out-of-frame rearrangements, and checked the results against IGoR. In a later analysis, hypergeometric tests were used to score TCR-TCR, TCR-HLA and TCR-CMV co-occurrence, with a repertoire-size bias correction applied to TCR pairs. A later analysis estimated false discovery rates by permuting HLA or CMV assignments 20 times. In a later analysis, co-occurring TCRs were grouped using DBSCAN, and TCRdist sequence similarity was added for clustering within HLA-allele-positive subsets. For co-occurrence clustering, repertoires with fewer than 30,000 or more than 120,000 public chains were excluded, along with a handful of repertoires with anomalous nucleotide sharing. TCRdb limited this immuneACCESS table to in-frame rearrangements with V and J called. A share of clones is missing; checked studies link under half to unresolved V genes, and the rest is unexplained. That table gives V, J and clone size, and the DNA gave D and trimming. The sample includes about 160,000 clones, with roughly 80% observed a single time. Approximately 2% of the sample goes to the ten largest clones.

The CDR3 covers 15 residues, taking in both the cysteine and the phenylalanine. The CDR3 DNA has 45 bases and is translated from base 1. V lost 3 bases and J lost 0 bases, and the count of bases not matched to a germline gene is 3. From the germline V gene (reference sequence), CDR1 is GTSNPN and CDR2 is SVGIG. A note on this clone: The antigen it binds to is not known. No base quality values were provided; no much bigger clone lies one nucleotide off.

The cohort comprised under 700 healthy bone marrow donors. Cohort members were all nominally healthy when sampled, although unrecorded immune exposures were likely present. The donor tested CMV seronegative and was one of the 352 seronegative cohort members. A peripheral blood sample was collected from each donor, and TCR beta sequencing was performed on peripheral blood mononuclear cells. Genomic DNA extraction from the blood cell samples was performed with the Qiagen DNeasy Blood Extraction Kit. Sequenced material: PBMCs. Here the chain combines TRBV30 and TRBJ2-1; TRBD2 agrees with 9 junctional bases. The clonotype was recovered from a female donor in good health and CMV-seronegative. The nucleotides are TGTGCCTGGAGAGTAGCGGGGGCCTCCTACAATGAGCAGTTCTTC. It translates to CAWRVAGASYNEQFF.